Each of the 10 T cell receptor beta chains below was sequenced from the same sample in a study of blood T cell repertoires in COVID-19. The method was immunoSEQ multiplex PCR; TCRdb's version includes in-frame clones alone and lacks a portion of them. The sample lists around 93,000 clones, roughly 80% seen once, with about 20% in the top ten. Sequencing was done on a sample of peripheral blood. These receptor sequences come from an elderly man with acute or convalescent COVID-19.

The chain uses TRBV4-3 and TRBJ1-1; 9 bases are a match to TRBD1. Trimming at V came to 1 base and at J to 0 bases, leaving 6 bases not matched to a gene. The CDR3 runs to 17 residues. Germline lookup yields CDR1 LGHNA and CDR2 YSLEER. The CDR3 DNA follows: TGCGCCAGCAGCCAAGGGGGGACAGGGTGGATGAACACTGAAGCTTTCTTT. Its translation: CASSQGGTGWMNTEAFF.

This sequence joins TRBV6-5 and TRBJ1-1; D possibly corresponds to TRBD1 (5 bases). This CDR3 contains 14 residues. Looked up from germline, CDR1 is MNHEY and CDR2 is SVGAGI. Between the trimmed V and J ends, which lost 5 bases and 7 bases, there was a span of 17 bases. Written as DNA, the CDR3 is TGTGCCAGCAGTACATTGGCAGGGATCAATGAAGCTTTCTTT. Translated: CASSTLAGINEAFF.

V and J are TRBV2 and TRBJ1-5; 7 positions agree with TRBD1. This CDR3 is built from 14 residues. The J segment lost 3 bases and the V segment lost 5 bases, leaving 4 bases of the junction unmatched. Germline V gene lookup returns CDR1 SNHLY and CDR2 FYNNEI. CDR3 region: CASSRQGPNQPQHF. The CDR3, as DNA: TGTGCCAGCAGTAGACAGGGACCCAATCAGCCCCAGCATTTT.

V gene TRBV2 combines with J gene TRBJ2-5, with TRBD2 as a possible D gene (6 bases). The CDR3 length is 14 residues. Trimming stripped 5 bases from V and 3 bases from J, with 13 bases between. The germline V gene has CDR1 SNHLY and CDR2 FYNNEI. CDR3 amino acids: CASSRRGTEETQYF. In DNA form, the CDR3 reads TGTGCCAGCAGTCGGAGGGGTACAGAAGAGACCCAGTACTTC.

This clone has just one count. This chain joins TRBV5-1 and TRBJ2-3; 8 nucleotides line up with TRBD2. Looked up from germline, CDR1 is SGHRS and CDR2 is YFSETQ. Trimming at V came to 4 bases and at J to 2 bases, leaving 9 bases not matched to a gene. The CDR3 is 16 amino acids. The chain's CDR3 is CASSPNLAGTTDTQYF. In nucleotides, the CDR3 is TGCGCCAGCAGCCCGAACCTAGCGGGCACCACAGATACGCAGTATTTT.

CDR3 DNA sequence: TGTGCCTGGAGGACCAGCGGGAGGGCCGGGGAGACCCAGTACTTC. This sequence encodes CAWRTSGRAGETQYF. This chain connects TRBV30 to TRBJ2-5; 10 bases are a match to TRBD2. Unmatched junction bases numbered 9, after V lost 3 bases and J lost 5 bases. This CDR3 region has 15 residues. Germline V CDR1 and CDR2: GTSNPN, SVGIG (reference sequence).

The gene calls are TRBV27 and TRBJ1-1, with a tentative D call TRBD1 (6 bases). The V end was cut by 7 bases, the J end by 0 bases, with 12 bases between. The CDR3 sequence is 14 residues long. Germline V gives CDR1 MNHEY, CDR2 SMNVEV (reference sequence). Written as DNA, the CDR3 is TGTGCCAGCACCCTGACAGGCATGAACACTGAAGCTTTCTTT. It translates to CASTLTGMNTEAFF.

This sequence joins TRBV11-3 and TRBJ1-3; D ambiguous. The CDR3 totals 13 residues. Germline V lookup: CDR1 SGHNT, CDR2 YENEEA. The V end was cut by 4 bases, the J end by 2 bases, with 6 bases between. The CDR3 nucleotides read TGTGCCAGCAGCTCCGCGACTGGAAACACCATATATTTT. It is translated as CASSSATGNTIYF.

The chain is built from TRBV28 and TRBJ2-7, with D unclear. The germline V gene has CDR1 MDHEN and CDR2 SYDVKM. V was trimmed by 6 bases and J by 6 bases, leaving 6 bases between them. The CDR3 is 10 residues long. The CDR3, as DNA: TGTGCCAGCAGACACCGCGAGCAGTACTTC. Translating gives CASRHREQYF.

The sample holds a few counts of this clone. The J gene is TRBJ2-7, the V gene TRBV6-5, with TRBD1 matching 11 bases. V shed 4 bases, J shed 4 bases, and the junction held 3 bases outside the gene matches. This CDR3 spans 14 amino acids. Germline values: CDR1 MNHEY, CDR2 SVGAGI. The CDR3 sequence is CASSFGTGGYEQYF. CDR3 DNA: TGTGCCAGCAGTTTTGGGACAGGGGGGTACGAGCAGTACTTC.